Shown below are 10 T cell receptor beta chains from a single sample sequenced in a study of shared T cell receptors in the human thymus. Here immunoSEQ multiplex PCR was the method, and the copy in TCRdb shows in-frame clones only, minus some. The sample carries roughly 500,000 clones, roughly 74% recorded once. The sample was also reused in another study, on human thymus T cells.

Sequencing was done on a sample of thymocytes. The origin of the receptors is a boy less than two years old with a congenital heart defect.

A word on this clone: A junction boundary mismatches the germline segment, possibly from a read error. Different DNA sequences within this sample yield the same CDR3. V is TRBV25-1 and J is TRBJ1-3; 8 bases fit TRBD1. Germline loops: CDR1 MGHDK, CDR2 SYGVNS. The length of the CDR3 is 15 residues. The CDR3 coding sequence is TGTGCCAGCAAAGACAGGGGTGTCTCTGGAAATACCATATATTTT. Protein sequence: CASKDRGVSGNTIYF. The variable domain in full, completed from reference TRBV25-1 and TRBJ1-3, reads EADIYQTPRYLVIGTGKKITLECSQTMGHDKMYWYQQDPGMELHLIHYSYGVNSTEKGDLSSESTVSRIRTEHFPLTLESARPSHTSQYLCASKDRGVSGNTIYFGEGSWLTVV.

The genes are TRBV5-1 and TRBJ2-3; 13 bases line up with TRBD2. Trimming removed 2 bases from V and 5 bases from J; junction bases left unmatched: 8. The CDR3 totals 17 residues. CDR1 and CDR2 (germline): SGHRS, YFSETQ. In nucleotides, the CDR3 is TGCGCCAGCAGCTTCTTAGGACTAGCGGGAGAGAAAGATACGCAGTATTTT. Its translation is CASSFLGLAGEKDTQYF. Supplemented by reference TRBV5-1 and TRBJ2-3, the full variable domain reads KAGVTQTPRYLIKTRGQQVTLSCSPISGHRSVSWYQQTPGQGLQFLFEYFSETQRNKGNFPGRFSGRQFSNSRSEMNVSTLELGDSALYLCASSFLGLAGEKDTQYFGPGTRLTVL.

The chain joins TRBV6-5 to TRBJ2-1; 10 bases line up with TRBD2. After removal of 10 bases from V and 3 bases from J, the junction contained 9 bases not matched to a gene. The germline V gene has CDR1 MNHEY and CDR2 SVGAGI. The CDR3 is made up of 15 amino acids. CDR3 amino acids: CATQSGRADYNEQFF. The CDR3, as DNA: TGTGCCACCCAAAGCGGGAGGGCTGACTACAATGAGCAGTTCTTC.

The chain is built from TRBV7-9 and TRBJ1-6; no clear D. This CDR3 is built from 13 residues. Trimming pared 1 base from V and 10 bases from J, leaving 8 bases between. Germline assignment: CDR1 SEHNR and CDR2 FQNEAQ (reference sequence). CDR3: CASSLDGRSPLHF. As DNA, the CDR3 is TGTGCCAGCAGCTTAGATGGGCGATCACCCCTCCACTTT.

This clone was counted between two and nine times. The V call is TRBV13, the J call TRBJ2-1; D remains unclear. The length of the CDR3 is 13 residues. Trimming took 3 bases from V and 10 from J, leaving 13 bases between them. In germline, CDR1 is PRHDT, CDR2 FYEKMQ (reference sequence). The CDR3 DNA reads as TGTGCCAGCAGCTTGAACGCCGCTAGAGAGCAGTTCTTC. This encodes CASSLNAAREQFF.

V gene TRBV27 combines with J gene TRBJ2-1; D might be TRBD2 (5 bases). The CDR3 totals 12 residues. V was trimmed by 3 bases and J by 9 bases, leaving 9 bases between them. Germline values: CDR1 MNHEY, CDR2 SMNVEV (reference sequence). The CDR3 is CASSFGRAEQFF. In DNA form, the CDR3 reads TGTGCCAGCAGTTTTGGGCGGGCTGAGCAGTTCTTC.

This clone was counted a single time. The chain employs TRBV29-1 and TRBJ2-1; D is perhaps TRBD2 (6 bases). CDR3 length equals 12 residues. Trimming cost V 0 bases and J 10 bases, with 10 bases left between them. Germline CDR1 is SQVTM and CDR2 is ANQGSEA. CDR3 nucleotide sequence: TGCAGCGTTGAAGACACGAGCGGGGAGCAGTTCTTC. Encoded protein: CSVEDTSGEQFF.

V usage is TRBV27 and J usage is TRBJ1-1; 11 bases line up with TRBD1. Germline V gives CDR1 MNHEY, CDR2 SMNVEV (reference sequence). The CDR3 sequence is 18 residues long. The J segment lost 4 bases and the V segment lost 2 bases, leaving 12 bases of the junction unmatched. The CDR3 here is CASSLVSGTGGSSTEAFF. CDR3 nucleotides: TGTGCCAGCAGTTTAGTTTCCGGGACAGGGGGGAGTAGCACTGAAGCTTTCTTT.

This sequence joins TRBV19 and TRBJ1-4, with 11 bases aligning to TRBD1. The CDR3 runs to 18 residues. V lost 4 bases, J lost 4 bases, and 11 bases stayed unmatched. Per germline, CDR1 LNHDA and CDR2 SQIVND (reference sequence). CDR3 coding DNA: TGTGCCAGTAGTACACCGTGTGGACAGGGGGCCGGTAATGAAAAACTGTTTTTT. Its translation is CASSTPCGQGAGNEKLFF.

The chain carries TRBV11-1 and TRBJ1-1; D perhaps matches TRBD1 (5 bases). Germline CDR1 SGHAT, CDR2 FQDESV (reference sequence). The CDR3 loop spans 16 amino acids. Trimming took 5 bases from V and 0 from J, leaving 16 bases between them. The CDR3 sequence: CASSPQAGGLNTEAFF. In nucleotides, the CDR3 is TGTGCCAGCAGCCCACAGGCTGGGGGGTTGAACACTGAAGCTTTCTTT.